This T cell receptor (beta chain) was recorded in a study of blood T cell repertoires in COVID-19 (dated by TCRdb to 2019 to 2021). About the full investigation: Samples from collaborators originated in the United States, Italy and Spain and spanned both the acute and convalescent phases of COVID-19. Deeply sampled blood TCRbeta repertoires from subjects exposed to, actively infected with, or recovered from COVID-19 were included in the dataset. The prospective study material was composed of cDNA or gDNA derived from T cells, B-cell-depleted T cells, or PBMCs. The samples were drawn from two sources: the first 160 participants of the ongoing ImmuneRACE study, and fewer than 1,500 subjects contributed by 6 global collaborators. Where available, HLA class I and class II types were obtained from metadata supplied by the sample provider rather than from assay-based typing. Sample metadata almost always included a de-identified subject ID, COVID-19 status, age in years and sex. The repertoires were released in a freely available public database intended as a resource for research on the immune response to SARS-CoV-2. Findings and caveats that apply to the study as a whole: How much clinical and demographic metadata was included differed by source and by participant, and the metadata was provided uncurated.

TCRbeta CDR3 regions were amplified from genomic DNA by means of the immunoSEQ Assay, a bias-controlled multiplex PCR. The authors' analysis ran thus. Nucleated cell counts per sample were estimated from amplification of reference gene primers within the assay. Sequence reads were collapsed and filtered to measure the absolute abundance of every unique TCRbeta CDR3 rearrangement. Productive Simpson clonality was computed per sample as the square root of Simpson's diversity index over productive rearrangements. TCRdb's version of the immuneACCESS table is confined to in-frame rearrangements and falls short of the full clone set. An unresolved V gene accounts for under half of the shortfall where checked; the remainder is of unknown origin. The DNA was the basis for D and trimming; V, J and clone size are from that table. Across this sample there are about 250,000 clones, with over 80% seen only once. About 1.9% of the sample lies in the top ten.

Enrolling through a virtual design, the prospective study's participants ranged in age from roughly 18 to 89 years and lived across about two dozen United States geographic areas. In the prospective study, cohorts were assigned on the basis of participant-reported clinical history obtained from a screening survey and a study questionnaire. For ImmuneRACE Cohort 3, a participant was defined as recovered based on two consecutive negative NP/OP PCR tests, clearance by a healthcare professional, or resolution of symptoms. Each participant in the prospective study had whole blood, serum and a nasopharyngeal or oropharyngeal swab collected by mobile phlebotomists. Prospective study participants could optionally give additional blood draws and questionnaires over a 2-month period. Before DNA extraction, blood samples from the prospective study were shipped at room temperature or frozen. In its sample, this clone was seen a few times. What antigen it recognizes has not been identified. No clone much larger than this one lies a single base away; base qualities are absent.

The CDR3 spans 16 residues, from the cysteine through the phenylalanine. Only the CDR3 part of the read is kept: 48 bases, read in frame from the first base. The germline V gene specifies MGHRA as CDR1 and YSYEKL as CDR2. V is cut by 2 bases and J by 0 bases, and the space between the germline ends is 8 bases. This TCR was sampled from a woman aged 18-29 years who had recovered from COVID-19. The sequence is built from TRBV4-1 and TRBJ2-6; the D gene assignment is ambiguous. The sequencing sample was made of PBMCs or T cells enriched from blood (not recorded which). At the DNA level, the sequence is TGCGCCAGCAGCCAACTAACCCGCTCTGGGGCCAACGTCCTGACTTTC. Protein translation: CASSQLTRSGANVLTF.